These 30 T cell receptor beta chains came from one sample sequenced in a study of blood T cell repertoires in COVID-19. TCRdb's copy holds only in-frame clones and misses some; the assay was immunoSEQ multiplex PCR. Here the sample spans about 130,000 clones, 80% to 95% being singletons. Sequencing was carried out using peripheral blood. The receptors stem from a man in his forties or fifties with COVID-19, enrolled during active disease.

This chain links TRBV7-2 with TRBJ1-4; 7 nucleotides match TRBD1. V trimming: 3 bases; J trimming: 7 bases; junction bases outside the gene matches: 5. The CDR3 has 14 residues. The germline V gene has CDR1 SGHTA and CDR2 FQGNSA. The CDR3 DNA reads TGTGCCAGCAGCTTTAGGCAGGGGGGTGAAAAACTGTTTTTT. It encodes CASSFRQGGEKLFF.

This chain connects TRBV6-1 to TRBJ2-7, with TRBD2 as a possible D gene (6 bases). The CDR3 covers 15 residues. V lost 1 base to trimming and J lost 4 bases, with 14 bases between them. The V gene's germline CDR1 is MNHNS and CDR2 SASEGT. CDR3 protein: CASSEGDPGLYEQYF. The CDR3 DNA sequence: TGTGCCAGCAGTGAAGGGGACCCGGGACTGTACGAGCAGTACTTC.

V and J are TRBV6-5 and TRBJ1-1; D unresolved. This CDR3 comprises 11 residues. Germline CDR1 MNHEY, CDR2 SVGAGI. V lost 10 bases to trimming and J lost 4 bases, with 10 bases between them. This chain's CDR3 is CATQVGTEAFF. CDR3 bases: TGTGCCACCCAAGTCGGCACTGAAGCTTTCTTT.

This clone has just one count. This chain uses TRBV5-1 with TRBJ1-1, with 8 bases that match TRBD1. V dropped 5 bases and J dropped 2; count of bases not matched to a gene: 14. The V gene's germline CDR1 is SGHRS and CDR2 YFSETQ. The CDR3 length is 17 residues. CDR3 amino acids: CASRRGAWTGPNTEAFF. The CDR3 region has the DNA TGCGCCAGCAGGAGAGGGGCCTGGACAGGGCCAAACACTGAAGCTTTCTTT. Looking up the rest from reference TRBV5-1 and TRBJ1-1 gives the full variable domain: KAGVTQTPRYLIKTRGQQVTLSCSPISGHRSVSWYQQTPGQGLQFLFEYFSETQRNKGNFPGRFSGRQFSNSRSEMNVSTLELGDSALYLCASRRGAWTGPNTEAFFGQGTRLTVV.

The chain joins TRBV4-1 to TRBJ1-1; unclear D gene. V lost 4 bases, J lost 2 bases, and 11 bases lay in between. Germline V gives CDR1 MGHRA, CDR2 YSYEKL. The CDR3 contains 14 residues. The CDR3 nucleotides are TGCGCCAGCAGCCCTCCATATACTAACACTGAAGCTTTCTTT. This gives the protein CASSPPYTNTEAFF.

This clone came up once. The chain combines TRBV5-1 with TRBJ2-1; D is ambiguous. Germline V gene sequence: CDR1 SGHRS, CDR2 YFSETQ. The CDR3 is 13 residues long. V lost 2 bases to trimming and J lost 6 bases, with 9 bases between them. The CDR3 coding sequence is TGCGCCAGCAGCTTTCCCAGTGCCAATGAGCAGTTCTTC. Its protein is CASSFPSANEQFF.

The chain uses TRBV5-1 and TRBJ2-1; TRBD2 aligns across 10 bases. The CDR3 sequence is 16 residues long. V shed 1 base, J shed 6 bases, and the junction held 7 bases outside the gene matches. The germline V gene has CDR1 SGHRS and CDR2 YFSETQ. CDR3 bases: TGCGCCAGCAGCTTGTCGCTAGCGGGAGATTTCAATGAGCAGTTCTTC. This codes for CASSLSLAGDFNEQFF.

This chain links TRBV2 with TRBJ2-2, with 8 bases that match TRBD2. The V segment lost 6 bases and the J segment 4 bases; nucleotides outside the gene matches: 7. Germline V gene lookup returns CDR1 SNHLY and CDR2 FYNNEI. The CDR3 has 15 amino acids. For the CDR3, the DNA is TGTGCCAGCAGGAAGCGGGAGACGGGCACCGGGGAGCTGTTTTTT. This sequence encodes CASRKRETGTGELFF.

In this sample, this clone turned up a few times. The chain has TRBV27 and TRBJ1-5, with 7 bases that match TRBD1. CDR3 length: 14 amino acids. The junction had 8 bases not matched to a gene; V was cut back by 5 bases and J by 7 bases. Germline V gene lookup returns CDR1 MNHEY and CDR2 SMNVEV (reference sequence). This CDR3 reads CASSPSTGWQPQHF. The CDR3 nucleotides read TGTGCCAGCAGTCCGTCGACAGGGTGGCAGCCCCAGCATTTT.

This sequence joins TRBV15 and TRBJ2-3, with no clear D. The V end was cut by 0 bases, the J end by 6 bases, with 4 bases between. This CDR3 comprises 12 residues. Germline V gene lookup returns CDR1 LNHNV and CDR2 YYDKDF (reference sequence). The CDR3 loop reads CATSRDRDTQYF. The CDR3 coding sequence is TGTGCCACCAGCAGAGATCGGGATACGCAGTATTTT.

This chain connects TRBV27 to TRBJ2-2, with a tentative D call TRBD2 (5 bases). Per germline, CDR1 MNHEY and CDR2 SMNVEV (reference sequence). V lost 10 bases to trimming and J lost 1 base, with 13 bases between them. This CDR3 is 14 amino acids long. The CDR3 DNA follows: TGTGCCATCCGAGCGGAGGAGAACACCGGGGAGCTGTTTTTT. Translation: CAIRAEENTGELFF.

The CDR3 loop reads CATSRGGGEAFF. The CDR3 DNA is TGTGCCACCAGCAGGGGTGGAGGGGAAGCTTTCTTT. The chain couples TRBV15 to TRBJ1-1; D gene unclear. There are 12 residues in the CDR3. Trimming cost V 3 bases and J 8 bases, with 10 bases left between them. In germline, CDR1 is LNHNV, CDR2 YYDKDF (reference sequence).

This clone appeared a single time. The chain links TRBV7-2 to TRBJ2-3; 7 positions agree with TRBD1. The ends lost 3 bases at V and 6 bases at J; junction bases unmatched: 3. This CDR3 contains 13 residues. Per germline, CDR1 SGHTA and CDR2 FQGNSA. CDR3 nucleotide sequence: TGTGCCAGCAGCTTCTCGACAGGGGATACGCAGTATTTT. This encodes CASSFSTGDTQYF.

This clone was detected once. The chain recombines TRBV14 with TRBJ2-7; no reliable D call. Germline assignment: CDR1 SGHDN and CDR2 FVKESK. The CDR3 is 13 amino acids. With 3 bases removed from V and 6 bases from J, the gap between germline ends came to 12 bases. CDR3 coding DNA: TGTGCCAGCAGCCAGATCTCTGCGTCCGAGCAGTACTTC. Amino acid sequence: CASSQISASEQYF.

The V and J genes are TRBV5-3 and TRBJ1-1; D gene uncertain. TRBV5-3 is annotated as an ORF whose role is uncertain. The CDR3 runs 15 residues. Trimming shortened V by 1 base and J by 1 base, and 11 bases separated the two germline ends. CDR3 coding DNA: TGTGCCAGAAGCTTGATAAGGCGGAGGAACACTGAAGCTTTCTTT. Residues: CARSLIRRRNTEAFF.

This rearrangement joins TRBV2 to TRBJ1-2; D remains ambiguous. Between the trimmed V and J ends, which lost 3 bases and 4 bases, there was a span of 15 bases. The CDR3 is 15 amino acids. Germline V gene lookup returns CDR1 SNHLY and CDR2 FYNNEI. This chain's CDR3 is CASSERVVWSYGYTF. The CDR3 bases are TGTGCCAGCAGTGAGAGGGTGGTGTGGAGCTATGGCTACACCTTC.

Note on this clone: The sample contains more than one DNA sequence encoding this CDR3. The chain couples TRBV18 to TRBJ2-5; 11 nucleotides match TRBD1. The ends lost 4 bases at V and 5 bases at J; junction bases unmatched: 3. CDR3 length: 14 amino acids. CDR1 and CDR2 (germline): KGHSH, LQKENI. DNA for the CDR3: TGTGCCAGCTCACAGGACAGGGGGCAGGAGACCCAGTACTTC. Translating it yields CASSQDRGQETQYF.

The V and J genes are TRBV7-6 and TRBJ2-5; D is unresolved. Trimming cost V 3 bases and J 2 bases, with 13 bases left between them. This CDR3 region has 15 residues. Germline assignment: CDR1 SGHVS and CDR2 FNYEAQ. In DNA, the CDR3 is TGTGCCAGCAGCTTCATGGAAACGGAGCAAGAGACCCAGTACTTC. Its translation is CASSFMETEQETQYF.

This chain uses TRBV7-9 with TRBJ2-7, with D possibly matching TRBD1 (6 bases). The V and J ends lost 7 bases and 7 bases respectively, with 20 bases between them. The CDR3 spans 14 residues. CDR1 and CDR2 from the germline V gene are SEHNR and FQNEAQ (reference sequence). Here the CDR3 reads CASNLVGQGWEQYF. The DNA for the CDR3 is TGTGCCAGCAACCTGGTTGGGCAGGGGTGGGAGCAGTACTTC.

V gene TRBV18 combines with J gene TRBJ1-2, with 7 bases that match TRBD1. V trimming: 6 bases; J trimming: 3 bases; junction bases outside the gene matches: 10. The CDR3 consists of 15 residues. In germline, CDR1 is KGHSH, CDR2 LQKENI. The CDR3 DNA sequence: TGTGCCAGCTCCCCAGGGACAGAAAGATACTATGGCTACACCTTC. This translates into CASSPGTERYYGYTF.

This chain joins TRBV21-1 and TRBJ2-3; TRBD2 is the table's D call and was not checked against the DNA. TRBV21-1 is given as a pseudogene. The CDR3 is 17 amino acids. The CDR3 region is CASSKGRVAVDTDTQYF. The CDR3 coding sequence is TGTGCCAGCAGCAAAGGACGGGTAGCGGTAGACACAGATACGCAGTATTTT.

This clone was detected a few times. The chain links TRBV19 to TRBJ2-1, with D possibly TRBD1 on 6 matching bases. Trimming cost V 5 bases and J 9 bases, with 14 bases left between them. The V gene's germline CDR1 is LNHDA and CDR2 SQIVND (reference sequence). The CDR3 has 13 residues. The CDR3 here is CASSFYRVSEQFF. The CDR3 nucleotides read TGTGCCAGTAGTTTCTACAGGGTTAGTGAGCAGTTCTTC.

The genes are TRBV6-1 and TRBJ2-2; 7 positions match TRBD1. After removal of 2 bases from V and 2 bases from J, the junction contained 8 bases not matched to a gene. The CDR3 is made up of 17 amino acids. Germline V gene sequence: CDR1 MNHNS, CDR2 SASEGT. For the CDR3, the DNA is TGTGCCAGCAGTGAAAAAAAGGGGACAGCCAACACCGGGGAGCTGTTTTTT. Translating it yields CASSEKKGTANTGELFF.

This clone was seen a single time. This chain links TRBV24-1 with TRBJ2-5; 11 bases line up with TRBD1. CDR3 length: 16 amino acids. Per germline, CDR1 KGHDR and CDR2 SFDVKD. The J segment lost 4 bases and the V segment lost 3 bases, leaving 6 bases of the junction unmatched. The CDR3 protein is CATSDRTGGVGETQYF. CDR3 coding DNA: TGTGCCACCAGTGATCGGACAGGGGGCGTGGGAGAGACCCAGTACTTC.

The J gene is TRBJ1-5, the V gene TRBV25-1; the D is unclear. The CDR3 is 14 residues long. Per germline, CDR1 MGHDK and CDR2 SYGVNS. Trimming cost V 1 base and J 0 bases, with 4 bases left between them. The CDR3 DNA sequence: TGTGCCAGCAGTGAATTCGGTAGCAATCAGCCCCAGCATTTT. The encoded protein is CASSEFGSNQPQHF.

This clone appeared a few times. Here the CDR3 DNA reads TGTGCCAGCAGTGAAAAGGGGCGGCACACTGAAGCTTTCTTT. Protein sequence: CASSEKGRHTEAFF. The rearrangement joins TRBV2 to TRBJ1-1; D possibly corresponds to TRBD1 (5 bases). Germline V CDR1 and CDR2: SNHLY, FYNNEI. The V gene lost 2 bases and the J gene lost 3 bases, with 10 bases spanning the gap. This CDR3 has 14 amino acids.

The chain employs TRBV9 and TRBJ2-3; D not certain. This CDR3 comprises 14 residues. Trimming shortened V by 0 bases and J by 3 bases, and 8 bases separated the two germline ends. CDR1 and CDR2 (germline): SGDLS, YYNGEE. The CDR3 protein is CASSVVGATDTQYF. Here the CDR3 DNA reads TGTGCCAGCAGCGTAGTAGGAGCGACAGATACGCAGTATTTT.

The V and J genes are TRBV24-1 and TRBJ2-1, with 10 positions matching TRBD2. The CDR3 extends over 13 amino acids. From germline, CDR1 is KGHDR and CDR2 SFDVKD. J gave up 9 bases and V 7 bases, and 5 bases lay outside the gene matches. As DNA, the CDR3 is TGTGCCACCAGCCTAGCGGGAGCGACTGAGCAGTTCTTC. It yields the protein CATSLAGATEQFF.

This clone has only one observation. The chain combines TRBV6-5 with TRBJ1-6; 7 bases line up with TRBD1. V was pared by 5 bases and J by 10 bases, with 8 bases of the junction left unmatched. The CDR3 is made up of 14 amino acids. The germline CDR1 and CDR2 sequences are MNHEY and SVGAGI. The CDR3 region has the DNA TGTGCCAGCAGTAGGGGGCAGGGGAACTCACCCCTCCACTTT. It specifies CASSRGQGNSPLHF.

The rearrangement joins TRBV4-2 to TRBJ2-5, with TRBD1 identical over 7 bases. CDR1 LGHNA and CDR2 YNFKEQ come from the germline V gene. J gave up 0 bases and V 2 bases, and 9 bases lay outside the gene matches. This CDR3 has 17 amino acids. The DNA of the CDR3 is TGTGCCAGCAGCCAACCAGGGGGTGGGGCCCACCAAGAGACCCAGTACTTC. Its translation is CASSQPGGGAHQETQYF.